What follows are 28 T cell receptor beta chains derived from one specimen sequenced in a study of shared clonotypes between healthy human individuals. The table came from immunoSEQ multiplex PCR; TCRdb's copy has only in-frame clones and leaves some out. The sample lists about 640,000 clones; approximately 79% were seen once. The sequencing sample was made of memory CD4+ T cells sorted from blood. Subset reported: CD45RA-negative fraction. The receptors come from a woman aged 25 to 45 in good health.

The chain uses TRBV6-5 and TRBJ2-1; TRBD2 matches at 7 bases. The CDR3 extends over 14 amino acids. Losses at the gene ends were 6 bases for V and 4 bases for J; bases not matched to a gene: 6. Germline CDR1 and CDR2: MNHEY and SVGAGI. The CDR3 DNA is TGTGCCAGCAGCCCAGAGCGGGGATACAATGAGCAGTTCTTC. Its translation: CASSPERGYNEQFF.

This clone was found many times. V and J are TRBV11-2 and TRBJ2-5; D possibly matches TRBD1 or TRBD2 (5 bases each). From germline, CDR1 is SGHAT and CDR2 FQNNGV. Trimming removed 1 base at V and 9 bases at J, with 15 bases between. The CDR3 sequence is 14 residues long. CDR3 amino acids: CASSLGGRRGAQYF. CDR3 nucleotides: TGTGCCAGCAGCTTAGGTGGGAGAAGAGGGGCCCAGTACTTC.

This clone showed up just a few times. Other DNA variants within this sample encode the same CDR3. The rearrangement joins TRBV28 to TRBJ1-2; D call uncertain. This CDR3 has 14 residues. From germline, CDR1 is MDHEN and CDR2 SYDVKM. V was trimmed by 5 bases and J by 2 bases, leaving 12 bases between them. CDR3 in amino acids: CASSPPTANYGYTF. CDR3 nucleotides: TGTGCCAGCAGTCCCCCCACGGCGAACTATGGCTACACCTTC.

The chain combines TRBV19 with TRBJ2-1; 11 nucleotides line up with TRBD2. The CDR3 runs to 15 residues. After removal of 6 bases from V and 4 bases from J, the junction contained 5 bases not matched to a gene. Germline assignment: CDR1 LNHDA and CDR2 SQIVND (reference sequence). The CDR3 DNA reads as TGTGCCAGTAGCTTCGGGACTAGCGGTTACAATGAGCAGTTCTTC. Amino acids: CASSFGTSGYNEQFF.

V is TRBV6-6 and J is TRBJ1-1; D not resolved. The CDR3 totals 13 residues. Trimming stripped 1 base from V and 1 base from J, with 4 bases between. Germline CDR1 and CDR2: MNHNY and SVGAGI (reference sequence). The CDR3 DNA sequence: TGTGCCAGCAGTTACTGGGCGAACACTGAAGCTTTCTTT. Its protein is CASSYWANTEAFF.

The chain carries TRBV29-1 and TRBJ2-2, with TRBD1 identical over 9 bases. Germline V gene data show CDR1 as SQVTM and CDR2 as ANQGSEA. This CDR3 has 13 amino acids. V was clipped by 5 bases and J by 6 bases; unmatched bases: 4. The DNA for the CDR3 is TGCAGCGTTAGTACAGGGGGCCCCGGGGAGCTGTTTTTT. Translated: CSVSTGGPGELFF.

About this clone: The sample holds other DNA sequences that translate to the same CDR3. In DNA form, the CDR3 reads TGTGCCAGCAGCTTAGGGCAGGGTGCCTACAATGAGCAGTTCTTC. As protein: CASSLGQGAYNEQFF. The V call is TRBV7-6, the J call TRBJ2-1; D might be TRBD1 (5 bases). Trimming took 1 base from V and 2 from J, leaving 9 bases between them. The CDR3 sequence is 15 residues long. Germline CDR1 reads SGHVS; CDR2 reads FNYEAQ.

This sequence joins TRBV4-2 and TRBJ2-2, with D maybe TRBD2 (5 bases). V lost 4 bases, J lost 4 bases, and 16 bases lay in between. Germline V gives CDR1 LGHNA, CDR2 YNFKEQ. The CDR3 totals 16 residues. CDR3 region: CASSRQEEASTGELFF. CDR3 sequence (DNA): TGTGCCAGCAGCCGTCAAGAGGAGGCCAGCACCGGGGAGCTGTTTTTT.

The V and J genes are TRBV5-5 and TRBJ1-1, with a possible D match to TRBD1 (6 bases). V dropped 9 bases and J dropped 1 base, with 22 bases sitting between them. Germline V gene sequence: CDR1 SGHKS, CDR2 YYEKEE (reference sequence). This CDR3 comprises 16 residues. Here the CDR3 reads CATAYHQGLGNTEAFF. The CDR3 DNA reads as TGTGCCACCGCCTATCATCAGGGGCTCGGGAACACTGAAGCTTTCTTT.

V and J are TRBV28 and TRBJ1-5; TRBD1 matches 7 bases. Per the germline V gene, CDR1 is MDHEN and CDR2 is SYDVKM. The CDR3 totals 16 residues. The V segment lost 5 bases and the J segment 4 bases; nucleotides outside the gene matches: 11. Written as DNA, the CDR3 is TGTGCCAGCAGTCCAAGAACAGGGGCACCAAATCAGCCCCAGCATTTT. It specifies CASSPRTGAPNQPQHF. Based on the CDR3 plus reference TRBV28 and TRBJ1-5, the full variable domain is DVKVTQSSRYLVKRTGEKVFLECVQDMDHENMFWYRQDPGLGLRLIYFSYDVKMKEKGDIPEGYSVSREKKERFSLILESASTNQTSMYLCASSPRTGAPNQPQHFGDGTRLSIL.

There are a few counts of this clone. DNA of the CDR3: TGTGCCAGCAGTTCAGGACAGCCTAGGGACGAGCAGTACTTC. Translated: CASSSGQPRDEQYF. The rearrangement links TRBV27 to TRBJ2-7, with D perhaps TRBD1 (6 bases). Germline V gives CDR1 MNHEY, CDR2 SMNVEV (reference sequence). The CDR3 consists of 14 residues. Trimming took 4 bases from V and 5 from J, leaving 15 bases between them.

The chain links TRBV7-2 to TRBJ1-5, with 7 nucleotides matching TRBD1. The V and J ends lost 5 bases and 2 bases, in that order; junction bases with no gene match: 9. Germline loops: CDR1 SGHTA, CDR2 FQGNSA. This CDR3 has 16 residues. The CDR3 loop reads CASSITRQGGNQPQHF. The CDR3, as DNA: TGTGCCAGCAGCATCACTCGACAGGGAGGCAATCAGCCCCAGCATTTT.

The V and J genes are TRBV25-1 and TRBJ1-2, with 7 bases matching TRBD1. V lost 5 bases, J lost 3 bases, and 15 bases stayed unmatched. CDR1 is MGHDK, CDR2 SYGVNS, per germline. The CDR3 contains 17 residues. The CDR3 sequence: CASSLPRTGRNYYGYTF. The CDR3 DNA is TGTGCCAGCAGTTTACCTCGGACAGGACGAAATTACTATGGCTACACCTTC.

The gene calls are TRBV19 and TRBJ2-3; possibly TRBD1 for D (5 bases). CDR1 LNHDA and CDR2 SQIVND come from the germline V gene (reference sequence). V lost 5 bases to trimming and J lost 6 bases, with 9 bases between them. The CDR3 is made up of 12 amino acids. The CDR3 coding sequence is TGTGCCAGTAGTGACCACAGGGATACGCAGTATTTT. Its protein is CASSDHRDTQYF.

V gene TRBV28 combines with J gene TRBJ2-4; TRBD2 matches at 7 bases. V dropped 6 bases and J dropped 8; count of bases not matched to a gene: 10. This CDR3 has 14 amino acids. Germline-derived CDR1 and CDR2 are MDHEN and SYDVKM. In DNA form, the CDR3 reads TGTGCCAGCAGATTGGGGAGGGGATTGGACATTCAGTACTTC. Protein sequence: CASRLGRGLDIQYF.

The rearrangement uses TRBV5-6 and TRBJ2-7; unclear D gene. The CDR3 spans 15 residues. Trimming cost V 2 bases and J 0 bases, with 12 bases left between them. Germline V gives CDR1 SGHDT, CDR2 YYEEEE. CDR3 coding DNA: TGTGCCAGCAGCTTTTACAAATCGTTCTCCTACGAGCAGTACTTC. Translating it yields CASSFYKSFSYEQYF.

On this clone: Sequence at one end of the junction differs from germline and may be a read error. This chain links TRBV30 with TRBJ1-1, with a tentative D call TRBD1 (5 bases). The CDR3 runs to 15 residues. CDR1 GTSNPN and CDR2 SVGIG come from the germline V gene (reference sequence). CDR3 DNA: TGTGCCCGGAGCGCCGCGGGGGGTATGAACACTGAAGCTTTCTTT. Residues: CARSAAGGMNTEAFF.

The chain links TRBV19 to TRBJ2-1; 9 nucleotides match TRBD2. V shed 3 bases, J shed 4 bases, and the junction held 7 bases outside the gene matches. This CDR3 has 16 residues. CDR1 is LNHDA, CDR2 SQIVND, per germline (reference sequence). The CDR3 is CASSMQLAGKYNEQFF. In DNA, the CDR3 is TGTGCCAGTAGTATGCAACTAGCGGGTAAATACAATGAGCAGTTCTTC.

CDR3 protein: CATSSPRGVIEKLFF. CDR3 sequence (DNA): TGTGCCACCAGCAGTCCCAGGGGAGTGATTGAAAAACTGTTTTTT. The gene calls are TRBV15 and TRBJ1-4; possible D gene TRBD1, 6 bases. The germline V gene encodes CDR1 LNHNV and CDR2 YYDKDF (reference sequence). V lost 3 bases to trimming and J lost 7 bases, with 15 bases between them. The CDR3 is 15 amino acids. Full variable domain (remainder filled in from reference TRBV15 and TRBJ1-4): DAMVIQNPRYQVTQFGKPVTLSCSQTLNHNVMYWYQQKSSQAPKLLFHYYDKDFNNEADTPDNFQSRRPNTSFCFLDIRSPGLGDTAMYLCATSSPRGVIEKLFFGSGTQLSVL.

The chain combines TRBV29-1 with TRBJ1-4, with D maybe TRBD1 (5 bases). Between the trimmed V and J ends, which lost 3 bases and 4 bases, there was a span of 9 bases. Per germline, CDR1 SQVTM and CDR2 ANQGSEA. The CDR3 is 13 residues long. The chain's CDR3 is CSVDEGHNEKLFF. The CDR3 nucleotides read TGCAGCGTTGATGAGGGGCATAATGAAAAACTGTTTTTT.

The rearrangement joins TRBV19 to TRBJ1-1; D gene unclear. The length of the CDR3 is 12 residues. Deletions cut 2 bases from V and 8 bases from J, with 9 bases between. Germline CDR1 and CDR2: LNHDA and SQIVND (reference sequence). DNA of the CDR3: TGTGCCAGTAGTATAATCGGGCGCGAAGCTTTCTTT. Its protein is CASSIIGREAFF.

J is TRBJ2-7 and V is TRBV4-1; 9 bases map to TRBD2. Germline-derived CDR1 and CDR2 are MGHRA and YSYEKL. The CDR3 consists of 16 residues. J lost 2 bases, V lost 1 base, and 6 bases had no gene match. The CDR3 coding sequence is TGCGCCAGCAGCCAAGGGTTGGCTAGCGGGGCCTACGAGCAGTACTTC. Amino acids: CASSQGLASGAYEQYF.

This clone was found a few times. The chain links TRBV18 to TRBJ1-5; tentative D call: TRBD1 (6 bases). V was cut by 4 bases and J by 5 bases, with 12 bases left in between. This CDR3 comprises 14 residues. Germline-derived CDR1 and CDR2 are KGHSH and LQKENI. The CDR3 DNA reads as TGTGCCAGCTCACAGGGGGATCTCGATCAGCCCCAGCATTTT. It specifies CASSQGDLDQPQHF.

V is TRBV15 and J is TRBJ2-6; perhaps TRBD1 as D (5 bases). V lost 5 bases and J lost 2, with 10 bases in between. There are 15 residues in the CDR3. Germline V gives CDR1 LNHNV, CDR2 YYDKDF (reference sequence). In DNA, the CDR3 is TGTGCCACCAGCGCATCAGGGCCTGGGGCCAACGTCCTGACTTTC. It specifies CATSASGPGANVLTF. Filled out from reference TRBV15 and TRBJ2-6, the complete variable domain reads DAMVIQNPRYQVTQFGKPVTLSCSQTLNHNVMYWYQQKSSQAPKLLFHYYDKDFNNEADTPDNFQSRRPNTSFCFLDIRSPGLGDTAMYLCATSASGPGANVLTFGAGSRLTVL.

V is TRBV4-1 and J is TRBJ1-1; tentative D call: TRBD1 (5 bases). CDR3 length: 14 residues. From germline, CDR1 is MGHRA and CDR2 YSYEKL. The germline V and J ends were trimmed by 0 bases and 6 bases, with 11 bases remaining between them. The CDR3 region is CASSQDSGPSEAFF. CDR3 nucleotide sequence: TGCGCCAGCAGCCAAGATTCGGGGCCATCTGAAGCTTTCTTT.

A word on this clone: This CDR3 is also generated by other DNA sequences in the sample. This chain joins TRBV5-1 and TRBJ2-5; 8 nucleotides line up with TRBD2. CDR3 size: 14 residues. Germline-derived CDR1 and CDR2 are SGHRS and YFSETQ. J was trimmed by 1 base and V by 3 bases; bases with no gene match: 2. CDR3 region: CASSWTSSQETQYF. The CDR3 bases are TGCGCCAGCAGCTGGACTAGCAGCCAAGAGACCCAGTACTTC.

This clone was observed a few times. The chain is built from TRBV29-1 and TRBJ1-2; no reliable D call. This CDR3 is 13 amino acids long. Germline V lookup: CDR1 SQVTM, CDR2 ANQGSEA. Trimming took off 8 bases at V and 0 bases at J, with 13 bases between the two ends. CDR3 nucleotides: TGCAGCCTACGGACGGCAGCTAACTATGGCTACACCTTC. Protein: CSLRTAANYGYTF.

This CDR3 reads CASSVDKNTGELFF. The CDR3 DNA sequence: TGTGCCAGCAGTGTGGACAAAAACACCGGGGAGCTGTTTTTT. The chain joins TRBV2 to TRBJ2-2, with D perhaps matching TRBD1 (5 bases). The V end lost 4 bases, the J end lost 2 bases, and 8 bases lay between the germline ends. Germline V gene sequence: CDR1 SNHLY, CDR2 FYNNEI. The CDR3 length is 14 residues.